This entry concerns a single TCR beta chain. Some clones are missing from TCRdb's copy, which holds only in-frame ones; the method was immunoSEQ multiplex PCR. This sample has 250,000 to 400,000 clones, with approximately 88% found just once. This record comes from a study of blood T cell repertoires in COVID-19. Study-level background: The cDNA or gDNA used as material had been derived from T cells, B-cell-depleted T cells, or PBMCs.

This CDR3 spans 15 amino acids. The germline V gene has CDR1 MNHEY and CDR2 SMNVEV (reference sequence). V lost 2 bases and J lost 6, with 11 bases in between. This clonotype was obtained from a woman aged 25 to 39 with COVID-19, enrolled during active disease. Sequencing used peripheral blood. The J gene is TRBJ1-6, the V gene TRBV27, with D possibly being TRBD1 (5 bases). CDR3 amino acids: CASSLLGQGNSPLHF. CDR3 nucleotide sequence: TGTGCCAGCAGTTTACTGGGGCAAGGTAATTCACCCCTCCACTTT.